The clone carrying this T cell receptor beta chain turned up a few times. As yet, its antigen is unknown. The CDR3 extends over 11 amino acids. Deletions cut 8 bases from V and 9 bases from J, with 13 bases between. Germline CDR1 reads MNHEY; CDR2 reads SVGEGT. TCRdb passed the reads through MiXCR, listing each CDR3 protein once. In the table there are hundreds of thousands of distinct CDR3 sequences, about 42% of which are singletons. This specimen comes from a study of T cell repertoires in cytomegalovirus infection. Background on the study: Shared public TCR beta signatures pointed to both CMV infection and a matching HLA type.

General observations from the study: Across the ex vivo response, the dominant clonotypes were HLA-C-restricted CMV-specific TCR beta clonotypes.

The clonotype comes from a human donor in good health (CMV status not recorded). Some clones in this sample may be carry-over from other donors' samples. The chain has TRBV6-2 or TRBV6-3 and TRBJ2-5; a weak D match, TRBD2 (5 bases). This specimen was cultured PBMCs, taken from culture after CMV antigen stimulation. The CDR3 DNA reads TGTGCCAGCTCCATCGGGGAACCCCAGTACTTC. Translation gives CASSIGEPQYF.